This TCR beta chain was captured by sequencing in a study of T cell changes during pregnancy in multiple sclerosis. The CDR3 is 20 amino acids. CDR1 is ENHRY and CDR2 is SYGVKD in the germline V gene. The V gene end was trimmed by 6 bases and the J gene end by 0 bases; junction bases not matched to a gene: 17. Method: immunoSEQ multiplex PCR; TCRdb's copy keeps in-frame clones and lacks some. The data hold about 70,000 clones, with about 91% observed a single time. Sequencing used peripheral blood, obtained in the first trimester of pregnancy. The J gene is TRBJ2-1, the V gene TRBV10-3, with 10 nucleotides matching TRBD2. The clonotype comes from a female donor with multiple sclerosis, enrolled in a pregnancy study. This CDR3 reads CAIRGGEGTSALSSYNEQFF. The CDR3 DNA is TGTGCCATCAGGGGGGGCGAGGGGACTAGCGCTTTGAGCTCCTACAATGAGCAGTTCTTC.